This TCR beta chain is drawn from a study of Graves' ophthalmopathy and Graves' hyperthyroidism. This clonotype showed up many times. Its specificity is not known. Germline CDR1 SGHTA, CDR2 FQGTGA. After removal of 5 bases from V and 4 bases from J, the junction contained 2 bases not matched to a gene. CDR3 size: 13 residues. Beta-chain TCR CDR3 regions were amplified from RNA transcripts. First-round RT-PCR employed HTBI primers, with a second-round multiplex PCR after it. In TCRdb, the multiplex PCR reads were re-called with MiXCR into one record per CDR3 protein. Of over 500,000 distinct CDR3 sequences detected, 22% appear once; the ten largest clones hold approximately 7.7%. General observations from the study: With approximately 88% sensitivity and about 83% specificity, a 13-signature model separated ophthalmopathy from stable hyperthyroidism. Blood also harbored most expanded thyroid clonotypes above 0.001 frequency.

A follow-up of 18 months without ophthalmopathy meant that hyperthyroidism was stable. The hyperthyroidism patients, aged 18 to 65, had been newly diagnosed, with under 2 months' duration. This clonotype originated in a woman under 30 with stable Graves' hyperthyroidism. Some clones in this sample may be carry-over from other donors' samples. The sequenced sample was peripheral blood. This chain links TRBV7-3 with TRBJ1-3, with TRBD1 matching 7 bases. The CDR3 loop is CASSPDRGNTIYF. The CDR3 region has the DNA TGTGCCAGCAGCCCGGACAGGGGAAACACCATATATTTT.